This TCR beta chain was profiled in a study of blood T cells in healthy people across ages. Total RNA, at least 5 micrograms per sample, was extracted from PBMCs. Primed by a sample-barcoded 5' primer and a J-beta primer mix, a second PCR proceeded for roughly 6 to 12 cycles. All samples gave at least 2.5 million CDR3-containing paired-end reads. TCRdb called the 5' RACE reads again in MiXCR, with one record for every CDR3 protein. Seen here are some 920,000 distinct CDR3 sequences, 51% observed once, and the top ten hold over 20%. The CDR3 totals 16 residues. CDR1 is ENHRY, CDR2 SYGVKD, per germline. In this sample, this clonotype turned up a few times.

V is TRBV10-3 and J is TRBJ2-4, with 11 bases fitting TRBD1. The DNA end favors TRBJ2-7, so the J call may be wrong. Sequenced input: blood. The source is a woman aged 55-69 years in good health. CDR3 sequence (DNA): TGTGCCATCAGTGAGTCGGGGACAGGGGGAACCTACGAGCAGTACTTC. The encoded protein is CAISESGTGGTYEQYF.